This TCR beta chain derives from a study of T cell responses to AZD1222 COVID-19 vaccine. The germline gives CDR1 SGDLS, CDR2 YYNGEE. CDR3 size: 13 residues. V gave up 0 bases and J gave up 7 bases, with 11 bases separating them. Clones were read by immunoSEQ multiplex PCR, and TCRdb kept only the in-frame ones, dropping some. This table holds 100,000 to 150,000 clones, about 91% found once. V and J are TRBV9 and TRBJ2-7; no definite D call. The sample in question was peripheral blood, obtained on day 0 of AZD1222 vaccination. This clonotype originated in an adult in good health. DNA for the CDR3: TGTGCCAGCAGCGTAGGCAGCCCTGGGGAGCAGTACTTC. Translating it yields CASSVGSPGEQYF.